These 10 T cell receptor beta chains came from one sample sequenced in a study of cytomegalovirus exposure and HLA in healthy donors. 13 Jbeta primers and 60 Vbeta primers were used for the PCR. Produced via immunoSEQ multiplex PCR; TCRdb's table is partial and in-frame only. The sample includes under 200,000 clones, 68% of them seen just once. Input material: PBMCs. These receptors were taken from a man aged 50 or older in good health and CMV-seronegative.

The chain is built from TRBV27 and TRBJ1-2; D is uncertain. Germline V CDR1 and CDR2: MNHEY, SMNVEV (reference sequence). The CDR3 consists of 12 residues. Deletions cut 4 bases from V and 4 bases from J, with 7 bases between. The CDR3 spells CASSSRSYGYTF. CDR3 nucleotides: TGTGCCAGCAGTTCTCGGAGCTATGGCTACACCTTC.

The genes are TRBV7-2 and TRBJ2-7; the match to TRBD1 covers 9 bases. Germline V CDR1 and CDR2: SGHTA, FQGNSA. J was trimmed by 0 bases and V by 4 bases; bases with no gene match: 4. The CDR3 runs to 15 residues. The DNA of the CDR3 is TGTGCCAGCAGCTCTCGGGACAGGGTCTCCTACGAGCAGTACTTC. Its translation: CASSSRDRVSYEQYF.

This clone came up a few times. V gene TRBV6-1 combines with J gene TRBJ1-5; TRBD1 aligns across 10 bases. Germline CDR1 reads MNHNS; CDR2 reads SASEGT. The CDR3 runs 14 residues. The ends lost 4 bases at V and 6 bases at J; junction bases unmatched: 3. In DNA form, the CDR3 reads TGTGCCAGCAGTGGAGACAGGGGGCTTCAGCCCCAGCATTTT. Translating gives CASSGDRGLQPQHF.

This clone appeared once. The chain recombines TRBV5-1 with TRBJ1-3, with TRBD1 identical over 9 bases. V gave up 4 bases and J gave up 2 bases; unmatched junction bases: 7. The germline V gene has CDR1 SGHRS and CDR2 YFSETQ. The CDR3 is 16 amino acids. CDR3 nucleotides: TGCGCCAGCAGCCCCCAGGGGGACAGGGCTGGAAACACCATATATTTT. This gives the protein CASSPQGDRAGNTIYF. The full variable domain, its missing parts supplied by reference TRBV5-1 and TRBJ1-3, is KAGVTQTPRYLIKTRGQQVTLSCSPISGHRSVSWYQQTPGQGLQFLFEYFSETQRNKGNFPGRFSGRQFSNSRSEMNVSTLELGDSALYLCASSPQGDRAGNTIYFGEGSWLTVV.

The rearrangement joins TRBV15 to TRBJ2-2; 8 nucleotides align to TRBD2. This CDR3 comprises 15 residues. In germline, CDR1 is LNHNV, CDR2 YYDKDF (reference sequence). J gave up 0 bases and V 3 bases, and 0 bases lay outside the gene matches. The CDR3 coding sequence is TGTGCCACCAGCAGGGGACTAGCGAACACCGGGGAGCTGTTTTTT. Its protein is CATSRGLANTGELFF.

This chain connects TRBV6-5 to TRBJ2-2; D not resolved. Germline assignment: CDR1 MNHEY and CDR2 SVGAGI. Trimming left V 0 bases short and J 5 bases short, with 10 bases between. This CDR3 has 15 residues. The CDR3 loop is CASSYSNRATGELFF. CDR3 nucleotide sequence: TGTGCCAGCAGTTACTCGAATAGAGCGACCGGGGAGCTGTTTTTT.

Remarks on this clone: Additional DNA sequences in this sample encode the identical CDR3. The rearrangement uses TRBV7-2 and TRBJ1-2, with D possibly being TRBD1 (6 bases). The V and J ends lost 5 bases and 5 bases respectively, with 12 bases between them. The germline CDR1 and CDR2 sequences are SGHTA and FQGNSA. The CDR3 loop spans 13 amino acids. CDR3 region: CASSPGQYYGYTF. CDR3 nucleotide sequence: TGTGCCAGCAGCCCCGGACAGTATTATGGCTACACCTTC.

The rearrangement links TRBV7-2 to TRBJ2-1, with TRBD1 matching 9 bases. The CDR3 extends over 16 amino acids. Germline CDR1 and CDR2: SGHTA and FQGNSA. J gave up 5 bases and V 3 bases, and 8 bases lay outside the gene matches. CDR3 DNA: TGTGCCAGCAGCTTCCCGACCCGGGACAGGGACAATGAGCAGTTCTTC. This encodes CASSFPTRDRDNEQFF. Variable domain in full (rest from reference TRBV7-2 and TRBJ2-1): GAGVSQSPSNKVTEKGKDVELRCDPISGHTALYWYRQSLGQGLEFLIYFQGNSAPDKSGLPSDRFSAERTGGSVSTLTIQRTQQEDSAVYLCASSFPTRDRDNEQFFGPGTRLTVL.

This clone was counted a few times. The rearrangement uses TRBV18 and TRBJ1-5; D is perhaps TRBD1 (5 bases). This CDR3 region has 15 residues. The germline CDR1 and CDR2 sequences are KGHSH and LQKENI. Trimming stripped 3 bases from V and 5 bases from J, with 14 bases between. CDR3 region: CASSPLGQGHQPQHF. The CDR3 bases are TGTGCCAGCTCACCTTTGGGGCAGGGCCATCAGCCCCAGCATTTT. The variable domain in full, with the rest retrieved from reference TRBV18 and TRBJ1-5, is NAGVMQNPRHLVRRRGQEARLRCSPMKGHSHVYWYRQLPEEGLKFMVYLQKENIIDESGMPKERFSAEFPKEGPSILRIQQVVRGDSAAYFCASSPLGQGHQPQHFGDGTRLSIL.

Details on this clone: The sample has other DNA sequences that encode this CDR3 too. V is TRBV28 and J is TRBJ1-6; D may be TRBD1 (5 bases). The V and J ends lost 4 bases and 5 bases respectively, with 9 bases between them. The germline V gene has CDR1 MDHEN and CDR2 SYDVKM. The CDR3 has 14 residues. The CDR3 nucleotides read TGTGCCAGCAGTTCAGGGTCCCATAATTCACCCCTCCACTTT. This gives the protein CASSSGSHNSPLHF.